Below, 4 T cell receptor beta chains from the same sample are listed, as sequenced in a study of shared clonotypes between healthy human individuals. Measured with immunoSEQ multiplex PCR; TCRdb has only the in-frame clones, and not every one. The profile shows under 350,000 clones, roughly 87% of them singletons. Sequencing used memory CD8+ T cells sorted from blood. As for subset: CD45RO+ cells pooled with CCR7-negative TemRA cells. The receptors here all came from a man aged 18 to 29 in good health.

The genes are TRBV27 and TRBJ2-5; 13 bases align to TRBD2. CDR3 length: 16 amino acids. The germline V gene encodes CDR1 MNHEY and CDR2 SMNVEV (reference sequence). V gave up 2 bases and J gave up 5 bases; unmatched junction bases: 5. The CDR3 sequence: CASSLLGLAGFETQYF. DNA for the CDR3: TGTGCCAGCAGTTTACTGGGACTAGCGGGATTCGAGACCCAGTACTTC.

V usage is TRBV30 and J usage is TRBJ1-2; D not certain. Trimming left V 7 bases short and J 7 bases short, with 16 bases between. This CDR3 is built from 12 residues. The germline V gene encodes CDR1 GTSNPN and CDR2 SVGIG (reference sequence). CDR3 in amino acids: CALYPIIGGYTF. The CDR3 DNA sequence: TGTGCCTTGTACCCAATAATCGGTGGCTACACCTTC.

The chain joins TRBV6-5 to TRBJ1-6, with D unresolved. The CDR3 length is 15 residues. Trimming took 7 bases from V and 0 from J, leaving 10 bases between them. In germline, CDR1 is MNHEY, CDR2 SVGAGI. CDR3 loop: CASTGTSSYNSPLHF. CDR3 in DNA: TGTGCCAGCACAGGCACGAGCTCCTATAATTCACCCCTCCACTTT.

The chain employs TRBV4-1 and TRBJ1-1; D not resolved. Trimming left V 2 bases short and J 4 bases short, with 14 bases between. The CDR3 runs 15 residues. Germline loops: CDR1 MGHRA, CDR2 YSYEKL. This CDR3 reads CASSQSGSGSTEAFF. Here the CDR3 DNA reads TGCGCCAGCAGCCAAAGCGGAAGCGGGAGCACTGAAGCTTTCTTT.